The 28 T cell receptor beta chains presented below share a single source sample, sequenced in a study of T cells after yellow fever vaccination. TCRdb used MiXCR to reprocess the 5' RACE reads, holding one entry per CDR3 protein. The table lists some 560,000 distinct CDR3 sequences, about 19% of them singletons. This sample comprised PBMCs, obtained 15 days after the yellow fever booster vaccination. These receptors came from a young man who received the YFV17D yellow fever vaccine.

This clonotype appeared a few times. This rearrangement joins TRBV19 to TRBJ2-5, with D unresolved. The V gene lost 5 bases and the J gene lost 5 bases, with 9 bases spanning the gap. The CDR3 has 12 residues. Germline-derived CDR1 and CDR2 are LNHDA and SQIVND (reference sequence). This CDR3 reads CASSHRRETQYF. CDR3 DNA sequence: TGTGCCAGTAGTCACAGACGGGAGACCCAGTACTTC.

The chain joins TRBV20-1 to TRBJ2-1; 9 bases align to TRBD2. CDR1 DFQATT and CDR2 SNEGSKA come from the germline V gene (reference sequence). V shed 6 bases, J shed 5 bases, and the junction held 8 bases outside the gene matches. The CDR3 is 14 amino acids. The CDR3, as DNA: TGCAGTGCAAAGATAGCGGGAGTGAACAATGAGCAGTTCTTC. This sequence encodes CSAKIAGVNNEQFF.

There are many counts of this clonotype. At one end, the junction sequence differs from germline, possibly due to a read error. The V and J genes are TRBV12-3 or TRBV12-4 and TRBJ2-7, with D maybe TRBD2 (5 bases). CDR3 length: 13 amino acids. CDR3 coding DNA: TGTGCCAGCAGCTTAGCGACAACCTACGAGCAGTACTTC. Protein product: CASSLATTYEQYF.

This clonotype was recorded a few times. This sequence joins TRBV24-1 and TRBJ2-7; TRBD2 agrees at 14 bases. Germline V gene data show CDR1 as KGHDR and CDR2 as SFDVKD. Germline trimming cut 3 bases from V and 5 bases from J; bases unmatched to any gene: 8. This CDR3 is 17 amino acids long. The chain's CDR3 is CATSDTTGTSGSDEQYF. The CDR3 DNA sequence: TGTGCCACCAGTGATACAACCGGGACTAGCGGGAGCGACGAGCAGTACTTC.

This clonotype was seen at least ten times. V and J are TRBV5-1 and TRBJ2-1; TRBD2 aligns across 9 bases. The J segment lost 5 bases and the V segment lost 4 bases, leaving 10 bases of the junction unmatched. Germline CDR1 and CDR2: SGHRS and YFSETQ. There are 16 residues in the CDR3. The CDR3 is CASSDTLAGRDNEQFF. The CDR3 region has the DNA TGCGCCAGCAGCGACACCCTAGCGGGACGAGACAATGAGCAGTTCTTC. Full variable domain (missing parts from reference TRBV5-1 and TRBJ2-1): KAGVTQTPRYLIKTRGQQVTLSCSPISGHRSVSWYQQTPGQGLQFLFEYFSETQRNKGNFPGRFSGRQFSNSRSEMNVSTLELGDSALYLCASSDTLAGRDNEQFFGPGTRLTVL.

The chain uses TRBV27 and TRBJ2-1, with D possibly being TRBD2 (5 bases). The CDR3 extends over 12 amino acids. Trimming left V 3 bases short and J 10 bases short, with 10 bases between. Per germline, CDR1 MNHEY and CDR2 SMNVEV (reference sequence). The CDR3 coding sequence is TGTGCCAGCAGTTTCCACGGGGAGGAGCAGTTCTTC. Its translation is CASSFHGEEQFF.

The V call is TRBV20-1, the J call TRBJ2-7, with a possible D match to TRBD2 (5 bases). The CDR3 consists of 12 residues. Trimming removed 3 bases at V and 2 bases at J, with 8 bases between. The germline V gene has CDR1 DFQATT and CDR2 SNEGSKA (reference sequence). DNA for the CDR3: TGCAGTGCTAGGGACTTAGCCTACGAGCAGTACTTC. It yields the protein CSARDLAYEQYF.

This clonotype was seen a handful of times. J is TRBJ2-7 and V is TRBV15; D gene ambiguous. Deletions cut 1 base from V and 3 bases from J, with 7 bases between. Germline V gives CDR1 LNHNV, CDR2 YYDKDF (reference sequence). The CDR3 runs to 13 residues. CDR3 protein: CATSRAASYEQYF. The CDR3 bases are TGTGCCACCAGCAGAGCCGCCAGCTACGAGCAGTACTTC.

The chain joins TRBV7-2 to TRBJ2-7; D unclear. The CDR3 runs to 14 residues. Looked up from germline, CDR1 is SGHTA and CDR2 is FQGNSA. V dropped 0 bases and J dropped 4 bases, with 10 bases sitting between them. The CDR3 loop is CASSLASSGYEQYF. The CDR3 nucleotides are TGTGCCAGCAGCTTAGCTAGTTCTGGATACGAGCAGTACTTC.

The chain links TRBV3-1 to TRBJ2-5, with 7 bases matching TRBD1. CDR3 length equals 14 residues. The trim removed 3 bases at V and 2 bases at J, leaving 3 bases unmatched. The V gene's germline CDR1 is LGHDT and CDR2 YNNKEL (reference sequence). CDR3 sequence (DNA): TGTGCCAGCAGCCACTGGACAGGACAAGAGACCCAGTACTTC. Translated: CASSHWTGQETQYF.

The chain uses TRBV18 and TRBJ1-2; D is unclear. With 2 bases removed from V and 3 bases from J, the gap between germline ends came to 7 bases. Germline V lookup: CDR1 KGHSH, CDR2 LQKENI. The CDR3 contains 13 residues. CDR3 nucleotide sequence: TGTGCCAGCTCACCAGGGAAGGACTATGGCTACACCTTC. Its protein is CASSPGKDYGYTF.

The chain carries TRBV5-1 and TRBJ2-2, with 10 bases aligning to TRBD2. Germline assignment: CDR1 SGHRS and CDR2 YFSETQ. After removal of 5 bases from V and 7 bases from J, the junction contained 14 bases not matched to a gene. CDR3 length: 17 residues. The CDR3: CASSSSRKLAGDGELFF. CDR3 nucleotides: TGCGCCAGCAGTTCTAGTAGGAAGCTAGCGGGAGACGGGGAGCTGTTTTTT.

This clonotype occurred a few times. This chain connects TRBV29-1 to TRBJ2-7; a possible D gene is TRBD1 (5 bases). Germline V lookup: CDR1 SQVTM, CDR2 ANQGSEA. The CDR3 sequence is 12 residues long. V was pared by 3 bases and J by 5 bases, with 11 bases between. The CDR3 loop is CSVDAGNHEQYF. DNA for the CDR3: TGCAGCGTTGATGCAGGGAACCACGAGCAGTACTTC.

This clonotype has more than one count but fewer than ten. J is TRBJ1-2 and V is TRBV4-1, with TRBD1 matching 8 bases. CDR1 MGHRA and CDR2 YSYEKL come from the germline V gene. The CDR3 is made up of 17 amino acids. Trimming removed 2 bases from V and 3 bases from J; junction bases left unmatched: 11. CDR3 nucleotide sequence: TGCGCCAGCAGCCAATACGGACAGGGAGCTGTGGACTATGGCTACACCTTC. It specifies CASSQYGQGAVDYGYTF.

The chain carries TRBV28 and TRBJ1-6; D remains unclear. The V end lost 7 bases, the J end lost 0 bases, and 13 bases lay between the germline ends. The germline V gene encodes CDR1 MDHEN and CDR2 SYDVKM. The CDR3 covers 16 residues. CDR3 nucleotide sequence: TGTGCCAGCATGGCGGATTATAGCTCCTATAATTCACCCCTCCACTTT. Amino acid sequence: CASMADYSSYNSPLHF.

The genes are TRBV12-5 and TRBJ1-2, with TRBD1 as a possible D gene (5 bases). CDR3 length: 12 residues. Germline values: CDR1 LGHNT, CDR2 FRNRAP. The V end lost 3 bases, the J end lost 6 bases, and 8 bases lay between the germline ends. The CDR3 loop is CASGFDSHGYTF. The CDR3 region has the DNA TGTGCTAGTGGTTTCGACAGTCATGGCTACACCTTC.

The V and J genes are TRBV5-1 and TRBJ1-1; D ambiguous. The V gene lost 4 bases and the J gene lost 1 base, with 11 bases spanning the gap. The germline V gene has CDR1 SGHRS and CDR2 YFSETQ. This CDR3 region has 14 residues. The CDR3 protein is CASSRRDKNTEAFF. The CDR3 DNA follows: TGCGCCAGCAGCCGCCGGGATAAGAACACTGAAGCTTTCTTT.

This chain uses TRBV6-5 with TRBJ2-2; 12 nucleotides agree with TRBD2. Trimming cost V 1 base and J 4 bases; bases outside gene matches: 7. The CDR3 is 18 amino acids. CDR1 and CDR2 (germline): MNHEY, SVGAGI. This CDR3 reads CASSYFLTGLAGTGELFF. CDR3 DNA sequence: TGTGCCAGCAGTTACTTTTTAACGGGACTAGCGGGCACCGGGGAGCTGTTTTTT.

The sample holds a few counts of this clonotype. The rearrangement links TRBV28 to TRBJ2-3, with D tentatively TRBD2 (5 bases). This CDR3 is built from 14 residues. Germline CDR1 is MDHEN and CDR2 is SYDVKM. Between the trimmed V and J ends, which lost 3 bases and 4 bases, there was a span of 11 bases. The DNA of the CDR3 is TGTGCCAGCAGTTTTTCGGGGTGGTCAGATACGCAGTATTTT. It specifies CASSFSGWSDTQYF.

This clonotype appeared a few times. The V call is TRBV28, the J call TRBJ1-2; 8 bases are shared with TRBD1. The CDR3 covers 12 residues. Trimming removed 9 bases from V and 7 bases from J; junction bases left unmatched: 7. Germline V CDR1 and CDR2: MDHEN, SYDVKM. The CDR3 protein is CASSRTGIGYTF. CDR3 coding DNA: TGTGCCAGTTCAAGGACAGGGATTGGCTACACCTTC.

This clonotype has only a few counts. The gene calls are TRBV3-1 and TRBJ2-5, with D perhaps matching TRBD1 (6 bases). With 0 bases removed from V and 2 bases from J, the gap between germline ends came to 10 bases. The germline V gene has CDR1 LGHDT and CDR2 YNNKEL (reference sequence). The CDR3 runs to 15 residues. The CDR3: CASSQDPTGQETQYF. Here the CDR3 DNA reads TGTGCCAGCAGCCAAGATCCGACAGGACAAGAGACCCAGTACTTC.

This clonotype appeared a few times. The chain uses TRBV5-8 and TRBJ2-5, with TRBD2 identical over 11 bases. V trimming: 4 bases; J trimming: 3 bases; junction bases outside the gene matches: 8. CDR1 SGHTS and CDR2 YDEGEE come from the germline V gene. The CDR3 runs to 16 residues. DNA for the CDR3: TGTGCCAGCAGCCACGGTCGGGGACTAGCGGAAGAGACCCAGTACTTC. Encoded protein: CASSHGRGLAEETQYF.

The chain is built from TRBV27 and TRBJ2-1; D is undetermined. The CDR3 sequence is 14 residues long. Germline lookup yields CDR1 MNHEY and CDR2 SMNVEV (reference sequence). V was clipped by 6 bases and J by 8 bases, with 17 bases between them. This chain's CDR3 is CASSPLGSFHEQFF. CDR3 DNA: TGTGCCAGCAGCCCCTTGGGAAGTTTTCATGAGCAGTTCTTC.

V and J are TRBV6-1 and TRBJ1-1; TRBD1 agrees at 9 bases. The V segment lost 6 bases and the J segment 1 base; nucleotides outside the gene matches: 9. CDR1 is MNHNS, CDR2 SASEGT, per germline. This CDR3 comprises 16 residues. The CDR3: CASRPGTGLWNTEAFF. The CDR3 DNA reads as TGTGCCAGCAGGCCCGGGACAGGGCTTTGGAACACTGAAGCTTTCTTT.

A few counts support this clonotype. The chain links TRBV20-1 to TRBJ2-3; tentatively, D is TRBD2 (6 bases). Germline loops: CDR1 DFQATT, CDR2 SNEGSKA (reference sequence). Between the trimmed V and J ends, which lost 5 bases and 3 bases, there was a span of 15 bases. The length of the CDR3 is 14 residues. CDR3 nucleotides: TGCAGTGCTGACCGACTAGAGGAGACAGATACGCAGTATTTT. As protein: CSADRLEETDTQYF.

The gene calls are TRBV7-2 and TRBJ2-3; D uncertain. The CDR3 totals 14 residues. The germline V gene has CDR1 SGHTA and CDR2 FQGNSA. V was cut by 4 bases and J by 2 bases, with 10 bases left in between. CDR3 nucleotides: TGTGCCAGCAGCTCGGACCTCTACACAGATACGCAGTATTTT. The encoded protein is CASSSDLYTDTQYF. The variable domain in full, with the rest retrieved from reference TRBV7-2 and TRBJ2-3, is GAGVSQSPSNKVTEKGKDVELRCDPISGHTALYWYRQSLGQGLEFLIYFQGNSAPDKSGLPSDRFSAERTGGSVSTLTIQRTQQEDSAVYLCASSSDLYTDTQYFGPGTRLTVL.

In DNA form, the CDR3 reads TGTGCCACCAGCAGTCCGGGACTGTCCAATGAGCAGTTCTTC. Amino acids: CATSSPGLSNEQFF. The chain employs TRBV15 and TRBJ2-1; a possible D gene is TRBD2 (6 bases). This CDR3 comprises 14 residues. The V and J ends lost 3 bases and 6 bases respectively, with 12 bases between them. The germline V gene has CDR1 LNHNV and CDR2 YYDKDF (reference sequence).

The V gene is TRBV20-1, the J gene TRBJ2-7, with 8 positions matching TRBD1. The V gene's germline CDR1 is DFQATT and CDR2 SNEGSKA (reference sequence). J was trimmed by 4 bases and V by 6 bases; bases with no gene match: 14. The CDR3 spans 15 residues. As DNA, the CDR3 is TGCAGTGCCAGTAACCTGGACAGGGACTTATACGAGCAGTACTTC. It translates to CSASNLDRDLYEQYF.